This TCR beta chain came from a study of cytomegalovirus exposure and HLA in healthy donors. Study-wide context: The study's early data release held about 77 million unique TCRs from HLA-typed donors.

Both 60 Vbeta primers and 13 Jbeta primers went into the PCR. The assay was immunoSEQ multiplex PCR, and TCRdb's table has in-frame clones only and misses some. The sample carries about 160,000 clones, around 86% recorded once. Everyone who donated was a healthy bone marrow donor. The CDR3 loop spans 14 amino acids. Germline-derived CDR1 and CDR2 are MDHEN and SYDVKM. The V gene lost 2 bases and the J gene lost 5 bases, with 13 bases spanning the gap. Sequencing was performed on PBMCs. This chain uses TRBV28 with TRBJ2-7; D remains ambiguous. The TCR was taken from a girl aged 2 to 9 in good health and CMV-seropositive. CDR3 bases: TGTGCCAGCAGTTTAGTCCGCGCCCGTGACGAGCAGTACTTC. This encodes CASSLVRARDEQYF.